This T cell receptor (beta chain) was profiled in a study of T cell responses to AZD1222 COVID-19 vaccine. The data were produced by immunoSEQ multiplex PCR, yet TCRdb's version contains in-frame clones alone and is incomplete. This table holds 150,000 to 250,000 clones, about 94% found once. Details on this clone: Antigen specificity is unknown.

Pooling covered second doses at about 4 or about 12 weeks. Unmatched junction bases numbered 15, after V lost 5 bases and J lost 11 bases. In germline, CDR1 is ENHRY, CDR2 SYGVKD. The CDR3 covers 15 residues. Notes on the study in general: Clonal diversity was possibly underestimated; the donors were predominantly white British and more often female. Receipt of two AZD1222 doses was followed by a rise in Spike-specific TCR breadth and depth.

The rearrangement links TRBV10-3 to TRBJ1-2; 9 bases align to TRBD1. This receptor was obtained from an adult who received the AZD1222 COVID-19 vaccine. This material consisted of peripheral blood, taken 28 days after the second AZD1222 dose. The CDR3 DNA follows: TGTGCCATCAGTCCCGCCGGACAGGGGACCGTCGGATACACCTTC. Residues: CAISPAGQGTVGYTF.